This T cell receptor beta chain was documented in a study of PD-L1 blockade in urothelial cancer. Study summary: In the patient group, about 85% of the roughly 29 were males with bladder-origin urothelial cancer.

V shed 4 bases, J shed 0 bases, and the junction held 3 bases outside the gene matches. Germline V CDR1 and CDR2: MNHEY, SVGAGI. CDR3 size: 16 residues. Assay used: immunoSEQ multiplex PCR; TCRdb lists only in-frame clones, some missing. The table includes about 88,000 clones, approximately 90% detected once. Turning to this clone: Its target is not known.

Study-wide results and caveats: Below-median blood TCR clonality before treatment forecast better survival.

This chain uses TRBV6-5 with TRBJ1-6, with 7 bases that match TRBD1. This receptor was identified in a man aged 55 to 69 with urothelial cancer. The input for sequencing was PBMCs, taken around atezolizumab (anti-PD-L1) treatment. The CDR3 spells CASSLTGSSYNSPLHF. The CDR3 DNA reads as TGTGCCAGCAGTTTGACAGGGAGCTCCTATAATTCACCCCTCCACTTT.